Listed below are T cell receptor beta chains from one sample, sequenced in a study of blood T cell repertoires in COVID-19. Repertoires were generated with immunoSEQ multiplex PCR, while TCRdb's copy carries only in-frame clones and drops some. The table has some 250,000 clones, 81% seen once. Source material: peripheral blood. These receptors all come from a woman aged 60-70 years with active or convalescent COVID-19. The CDR3 runs from the conserved cysteine through the conserved F or W. The D gene is left open where the match is weak. Rows may omit the clone size; those that give it use once, few, many or a size class.

clone size | J gene | V gene | D gene | CDR3 DNA | CDR3 protein
. | TRBJ2-5 | TRBV4-1 | . | TGCGCCAGCAGCCAGAGTAGGGGGGGCGTAGAGACCCAGTACTTC | CASSQSRGGVETQYF
. | TRBJ2-1 | TRBV7-2 | . | TGTGCCAGCAGCTTAGTGTATAGCAATGAGCAGTTCTTC | CASSLVYSNEQFF
. | TRBJ2-7 | TRBV21-1 | . | TGTGCCAGCAGCATGTCGGGGCCCCACTCCCGCGGGGGCTACGAGCAGTACTTC | CASSMSGPHSRGGYEQYF
. | TRBJ1-2 | TRBV4-2 | . | TGTGCCAGCAGCCAAGTAGCGGGACAAAACTATGGCTACACCTTC | CASSQVAGQNYGYTF
once | TRBJ1-5 | TRBV2 | . | TGTGCCAGCAGCGTTTATAGCAATCAGCCCCAGCATTTT | CASSVYSNQPQHF
once | TRBJ2-5 | TRBV7-2 | . | TGTGCCAGCAGCTTAGATATCTCCGGGGTGGGGACCCAGTACTTC | CASSLDISGVGTQYF
once | TRBJ1-2 | TRBV18 | . | TGTGCCAGCTCACCCGCCAGGGAAAACTATGGCTACACCTTC | CASSPARENYGYTF
. | TRBJ1-5 | TRBV15 | TRBD1 | TGTGCCACCAGCGGCGGGACAGATCAATATAGCAATCAGCCCCAGCATTTT | CATSGGTDQYSNQPQHF
. | TRBJ1-3 | TRBV7-8 | TRBD1 | TGTGCCAGCAGCCGAGACAGGGTCGGAGGAAACACCATATATTTT | CASSRDRVGGNTIYF
. | TRBJ1-2 | TRBV2 | . | TGTGCCAGCAGTGAGCAGGGCTTCTATGGCTACACCTTC | CASSEQGFYGYTF
. | TRBJ2-1 | TRBV19 | TRBD2 | TGTGCCAGTAGTCCGACTAGCGGGAAGGGAGGTGAGCAGTTCTTC | CASSPTSGKGGEQFF
once | TRBJ2-1 | TRBV5-4 | TRBD1 | TGTGCCAGCAGCTTGGAGGCGACAGGGTTCGGGAATGAGCAGTTCTTC | CASSLEATGFGNEQFF
. | TRBJ1-6 | TRBV5-6 | TRBD1 | TGTGCCAGCAGCGACAGGGACTCACCCCTCCACTTT | CASSDRDSPLHF
. | TRBJ2-5 | TRBV11-2 | TRBD1 | TGTGCCAGCAGCCATCTAACCCTGGACAGGGAGATTGGGACCCAGTACTTC | CASSHLTLDREIGTQYF
. | TRBJ2-2 | TRBV6-4 | TRBD1 | TGTGCCAGCAGCGTTACAGGGGCAAACACCGGGGAGCTGTTTTTT | CASSVTGANTGELFF
. | TRBJ2-7 | TRBV3-1/TRBV3-2 | TRBD2 | TGTGCCAGCAGCCAAGCTGGGACTAGCGGGTTCAGCTCCTACGAGCAGTACTTC | CASSQAGTSGFSSYEQYF
. | TRBJ1-2 | TRBV10-2 | TRBD1 | TGCGCCAGCAGCGGACAGGGGGGCTATGGCTACACCTTC | CASSGQGGYGYTF
. | TRBJ2-7 | TRBV11-2 | . | TGTGCCAGCAGCTTAGTAGGGGTTGACGAGCAGTACTTC | CASSLVGVDEQYF
. | TRBJ1-2 | TRBV7-9 | . | TGTGCCAGCATCGGCACAGGGAATGGCTACACCTTC | CASIGTGNGYTF
. | TRBJ2-2 | TRBV4-3 | . | TGCGCCAGCAGCCAAGTACGGACTTTAAACACCGGGGAGCTGTTTTTT | CASSQVRTLNTGELFF
. | TRBJ2-3 | TRBV11-2 | . | TGTGCCAGCGGCAGAGGGACAGATACGCAGTATTTT | CASGRGTDTQYF
. | TRBJ1-1 | TRBV30 | . | TGTGCCTGGAGTGTACACCGGAACACTGAAGCTTTCTTT | CAWSVHRNTEAFF
. | TRBJ2-3 | TRBV11-2 | TRBD2 | TGTGCCAGCAGCTGGGGCGGGGGGGGCACAGATACGCAGTATTTT | CASSWGGGGTDTQYF